This T cell receptor beta chain was retrieved from a study of tissue T cells after allogeneic stem cell transplantation. At the level of the study: Graft-versus-host disease patients received grafts, four unmodified and three CD34-selected to deplete T cells. CD3+ T cells were flow-sorted when enough cells; otherwise DNA extracted directly.

Assay: immunoSEQ multiplex PCR; the TCRdb copy retains only in-frame clones and omits some. The data show approximately 30,000 clones, with roughly 85% seen just once and 3% to 4% held by the top ten. This clone showed up just a few times. The TCR was taken from a woman aged 18-49 years who later had graft-versus-host disease after an allogeneic stem cell transplant. Sequencing was performed on blood, taken before transplantation.

The CDR3, as DNA: TGTGCCAGCAGTTACTCGCCCGGCTTGAACACCGGGGAGCTGTTTTTT. Its translation: CASSYSPGLNTGELFF. V usage is TRBV6-5 and J usage is TRBJ2-2; D call uncertain. The germline V gene encodes CDR1 MNHEY and CDR2 SVGAGI. The ends were cut back, 0 bases at V and 1 base at J, with 9 bases in the middle. This CDR3 spans 16 amino acids.